This T cell receptor (beta chain) was found in a study of T-cell memory formation after mild COVID-19. On the study more broadly: Largely, the TCR clusters proved donor specific.

Constant-segment primers and 5'RACE yielded cDNA libraries for TCR alpha and TCR beta, each carrying sample barcodes and UMIs. TCRdb reanalysed the 5' RACE reads using MiXCR and keeps one entry per CDR3 protein. The sample shows some 190,000 distinct CDR3 sequences, approximately 16% of them seen only once. Study-wide points: Clones that contracted from day 15 to 85 were balanced CD4/CD8, while later expanders leaned CD4+.

CDR3 length: 14 amino acids. The V end was cut by 7 bases, the J end by 5 bases, with 14 bases between. Germline assignment: CDR1 ENHRY and CDR2 SYGVKD. This clonotype was seen a handful of times. What it recognizes is unknown. Sequencing input: PBMCs or a T cell subset sorted from them (not recorded which). This chain connects TRBV10-3 to TRBJ2-2; D not resolved. This clonotype originated in an adult woman who had mild COVID-19 (a few samples of this study predate the infection). Cell type and time point are not known. The CDR3 nucleotides read TGTGCCATCAAGGGCGGAATGGCGACCGGGGAGCTGTTTTTT. Translation: CAIKGGMATGELFF.